Listed below are T cell receptor beta chains from one sample, sequenced in a study of CD8+ T cells in alopecia areata. Repertoires were generated with immunoSEQ multiplex PCR, while TCRdb's copy carries only in-frame clones and drops some. The sample consists of fewer than 250,000 clones, around two fifths of them appearing once. Sequences were derived from CD4+ T cells sorted from blood, sampled between weeks 36 and 40, from a patient treated with tofacitinib. Every receptor here comes from a human donor with alopecia areata. Both conserved end residues are part of each CDR3. D genes are given only for firm matches. Size is stated for part of the rows, as once, few or many counts, or as a class when the clone is expanded.

>TRBJ2-1|NA|TRBV7-3|few
CASSLIVGNEQFF
TGTGCCAGCAGCTTAATTGTGGGCAATGAGCAGTTCTTC
>TRBJ2-5|NA|TRBV5-1|NA
CASTPTPNSPETQYF
TGCGCCAGCACCCCAACACCCAACTCTCCTGAGACCCAGTACTTC
>TRBJ2-7|TRBD2|TRBV7-8|NA
CASSRGGGRAIYEQYF
TGTGCCAGCAGCCGGGGAGGCGGGAGGGCTATCTACGAGCAGTACTTC
>TRBJ1-2|TRBD1|TRBV23-1|few
CASSETGGWGYTF
TGCGCCAGCAGCGAAACAGGGGGTTGGGGCTACACCTTC
>TRBJ2-1|TRBD2|TRBV7-2|NA
CASSLGGLAFNEQFF
TGTGCCAGCAGCTTAGGGGGACTAGCGTTCAATGAGCAGTTCTTC
>TRBJ2-5|TRBD1|TRBV18|NA
CASHGWTGRETQYF
TGTGCCAGCCACGGGTGGACAGGTAGAGAGACCCAGTACTTC
>TRBJ2-2|NA|TRBV29-1|few
CSVATTGTITGELFF
TGCAGCGTCGCCACTACCGGGACAATCACCGGGGAGCTGTTTTTT
>TRBJ2-7|NA|TRBV7-6|NA
CASSLVDGDEQYF
TGTGCCAGCAGCTTAGTGGACGGGGACGAGCAGTACTTC
>TRBJ1-1|NA|TRBV5-6|NA
CASSYTGRPNTEAFF
TGTGCCAGCAGCTATACGGGACGGCCGAACACTGAAGCTTTCTTT
>TRBJ2-5|NA|TRBV4-2|NA
CASSQGSGQAYQETQYF
TGTGCCAGCAGCCAAGGTTCAGGGCAAGCGTACCAAGAGACCCAGTACTTC
>TRBJ2-5|NA|TRBV4-3|few
CASSQDHNGRSVETQYF
TGCGCCAGCAGCCAAGATCATAACGGGAGATCGGTAGAGACCCAGTACTTC
>TRBJ1-2|TRBD1|TRBV27|NA
CASSLTGGDYGYTF
TGTGCCAGCAGCCTAACAGGGGGGGACTATGGCTACACCTTC
>TRBJ1-1|NA|TRBV4-1|few
CASSQVDRNTEAFF
TGCGCCAGCAGCCAGGTCGACAGGAACACTGAAGCTTTCTTT
>TRBJ1-2|TRBD1|TRBV6-5|few
CASRLPGGGSGYTF
TGTGCCAGCCGACTACCAGGGGGCGGAAGTGGCTACACCTTC
>TRBJ2-3|NA|TRBV29-1|once
CSVYRATDTQYF
TGCAGCGTTTACAGGGCTACGGATACGCAGTATTTT
>TRBJ2-1|NA|TRBV7-9|once
CASSITGRYNEQFF
TGTGCCAGCAGCATCACGGGGCGCTACAATGAGCAGTTCTTC
>TRBJ2-1|TRBD2|TRBV9|NA
CASSFGLVNEQFF
TGTGCCAGCAGTTTCGGACTAGTTAATGAGCAGTTCTTC
>TRBJ1-2|NA|TRBV6-6|NA
CASSRIREYTF
TGTGCCAGCAGTCGGATCAGGGAATACACCTTC
>TRBJ1-5|NA|TRBV6-5|NA
CASGRGVSNQPQHF
TGTGCCAGCGGTCGAGGGGTTAGCAATCAGCCCCAGCATTTT
>TRBJ2-3|TRBD2|TRBV7-3|once
CASSGTSGRSDTQYF
TGTGCCAGCAGCGGCACTAGCGGGAGGTCGGATACGCAGTATTTT
>TRBJ2-7|NA|TRBV15|NA
CATSGMLGYEQYF
TGTGCCACCAGCGGAATGTTAGGGTACGAGCAGTACTTC
>TRBJ2-5|NA|TRBV20-1|NA
CSASLQETQYF
TGCAGTGCTAGCCTCCAAGAGACCCAGTACTTC
>TRBJ2-3|NA|TRBV15|NA
CATSRDGESTDTQYF
TGTGCCACCAGCAGAGATGGGGAAAGCACAGATACGCAGTATTTT
>TRBJ2-1|NA|TRBV10-3|NA
CATRRFGNEQFF
TGTGCCACCAGGAGATTTGGGAATGAGCAGTTCTTC
>TRBJ1-1|TRBD1|TRBV29-1|few
CSVATGGGTEAFF
TGCAGCGTTGCGACAGGGGGGGGCACTGAAGCTTTCTTT
>TRBJ2-3|NA|TRBV5-1|NA
CASSSPRVTDTQYF
TGCGCCAGCAGCTCCCCCAGAGTCACAGATACGCAGTATTTT
>TRBJ2-3|TRBD2|TRBV2|NA
CASVTGRADTQYF
TGTGCCAGCGTAACGGGGAGGGCAGATACGCAGTATTTT
>TRBJ2-5|NA|TRBV19|NA
CASRPIDRYQETQYF
TGTGCCAGTCGGCCTATTGACAGGTACCAAGAGACCCAGTACTTC
>TRBJ2-1|NA|TRBV19|few
CASSIQLAEQFF
TGTGCCAGTAGTATCCAGCTAGCGGAGCAGTTCTTC
>TRBJ2-1|TRBD2|TRBV30|few
CAWMRGRSYNEQFF
TGTGCCTGGATGCGCGGGAGGTCCTACAATGAGCAGTTCTTC
>TRBJ1-4|NA|TRBV6-6|NA
CASSPGTLEQLFF
TGTGCCAGCAGTCCCGGGACCCTCGAGCAACTGTTTTTT